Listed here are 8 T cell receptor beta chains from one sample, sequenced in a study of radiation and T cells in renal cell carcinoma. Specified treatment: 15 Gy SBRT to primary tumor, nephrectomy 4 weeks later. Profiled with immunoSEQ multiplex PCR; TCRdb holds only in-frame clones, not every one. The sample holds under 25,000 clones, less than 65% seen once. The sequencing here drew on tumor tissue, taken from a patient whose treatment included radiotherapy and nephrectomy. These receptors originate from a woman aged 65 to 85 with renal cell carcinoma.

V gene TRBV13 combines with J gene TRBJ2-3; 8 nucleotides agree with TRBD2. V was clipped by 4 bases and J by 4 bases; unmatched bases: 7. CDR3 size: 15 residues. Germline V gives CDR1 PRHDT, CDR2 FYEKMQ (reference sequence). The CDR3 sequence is CASSSPAGASDTQYF. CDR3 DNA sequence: TGTGCCAGCAGCTCCCCAGCGGGGGCGTCAGATACGCAGTATTTT. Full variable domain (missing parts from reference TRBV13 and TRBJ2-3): AAGVIQSPRHLIKEKRETATLKCYPIPRHDTVYWYQQGPGQDPQFLISFYEKMQSDKGSIPDRFSAQQFSDYHSELNMSSLELGDSALYFCASSSPAGASDTQYFGPGTRLTVL.

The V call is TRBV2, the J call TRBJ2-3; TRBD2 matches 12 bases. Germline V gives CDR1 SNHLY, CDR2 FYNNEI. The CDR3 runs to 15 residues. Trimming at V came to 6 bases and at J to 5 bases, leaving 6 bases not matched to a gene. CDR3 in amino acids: CASRQTSGGKDTQYF. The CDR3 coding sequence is TGTGCCAGCAGGCAAACTAGCGGGGGGAAAGATACGCAGTATTTT.

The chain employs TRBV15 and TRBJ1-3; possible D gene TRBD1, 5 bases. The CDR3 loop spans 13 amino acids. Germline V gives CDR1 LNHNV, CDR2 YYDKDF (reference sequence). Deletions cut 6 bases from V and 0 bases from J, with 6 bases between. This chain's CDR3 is CATSQGSGNTIYF. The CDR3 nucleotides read TGTGCCACCAGTCAGGGCTCTGGAAACACCATATATTTT.

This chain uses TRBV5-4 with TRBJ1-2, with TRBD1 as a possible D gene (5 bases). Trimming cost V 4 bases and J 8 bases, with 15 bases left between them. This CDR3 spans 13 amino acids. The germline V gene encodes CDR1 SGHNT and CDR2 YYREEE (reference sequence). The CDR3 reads CASSGTVGWGYTF. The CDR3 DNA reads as TGTGCCAGCAGCGGGACGGTCGGCTGGGGCTACACCTTC.

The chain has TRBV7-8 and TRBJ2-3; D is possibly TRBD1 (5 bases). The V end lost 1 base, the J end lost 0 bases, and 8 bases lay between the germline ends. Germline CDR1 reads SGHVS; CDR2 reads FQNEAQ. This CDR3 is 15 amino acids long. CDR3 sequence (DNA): TGTGCCAGCAGCTTAGATGGGGCAAGCACAGATACGCAGTATTTT. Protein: CASSLDGASTDTQYF.

The CDR3 sequence: CASSTVPRTGELFF. CDR3 nucleotides: TGTGCCAGCAGCACCGTACCGAGGACCGGGGAGCTGTTTTTT. The V and J genes are TRBV28 and TRBJ2-2; D is ambiguous. V gave up 6 bases and J gave up 5 bases, with 13 bases separating them. The CDR3 is made up of 14 amino acids. Per germline, CDR1 MDHEN and CDR2 SYDVKM.

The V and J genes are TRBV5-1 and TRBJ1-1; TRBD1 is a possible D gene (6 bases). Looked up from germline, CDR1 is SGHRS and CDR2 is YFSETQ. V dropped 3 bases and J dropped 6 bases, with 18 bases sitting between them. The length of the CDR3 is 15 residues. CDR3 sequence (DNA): TGCGCCAGCAGCTCAGGGGTGGTGGCGTTCGCTGAAGCTTTCTTT. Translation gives CASSSGVVAFAEAFF.

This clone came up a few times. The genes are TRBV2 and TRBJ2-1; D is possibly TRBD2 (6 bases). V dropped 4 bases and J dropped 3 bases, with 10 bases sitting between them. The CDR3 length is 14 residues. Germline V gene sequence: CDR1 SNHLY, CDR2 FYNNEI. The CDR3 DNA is TGTGCCAGCAGTGTCCGGGGGTTCTACAATGAGCAGTTCTTC. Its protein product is CASSVRGFYNEQFF.